Sequencing of this T cell receptor (beta chain) was carried out in a study of T cells in Graves' hyperthyroidism and ophthalmopathy. The CDR3 runs to 10 residues. CDR1 is LNHDA, CDR2 SQIVND, per germline (reference sequence). Between the trimmed V and J ends, which lost 6 bases and 8 bases, there was a span of 7 bases. The study defined stable Graves' hyperthyroidism as no ophthalmopathy progression within 18 months. The sample holds a few counts of this clonotype. The CDR3 regions of TCR beta were amplified from RNA transcripts. An initial round of RT-PCR targeting the TCR CDR3 relied on the HTBI primer set. MiXCR was run by TCRdb on the multiplex PCR reads, yielding one entry per CDR3 protein. The table shows under 700,000 distinct CDR3 sequences, with around 45% occurring only once.

The material sequenced was peripheral blood or thyroid tissue (not recorded which). The sequence was collected from a woman aged 18-29 years with Graves' hyperthyroidism. This rearrangement joins TRBV19 to TRBJ1-2; no firm D call. DNA of the CDR3: TGTGCCAGTAGCGATTCGGGCTACACCTTC. Protein product: CASSDSGYTF.